This T cell receptor beta chain was identified in a study of OX40 agonist ivuxolimab in advanced cancers. In the study overall: Ivuxolimab was an agonistic, fully human IgG2 monoclonal antibody directed against OX40 (CD134), a costimulatory receptor. Intravenous ivuxolimab was administered to patients every 2 weeks at six dose levels: 0.01, 0.1, 0.3, 1.5, 3 and 10 mg/kg. Of the 50 or so patients in dose escalation, some 20 had hepatocellular carcinoma, about 15 had melanoma, 9 had renal cell carcinoma and 9 had head and neck cancer. The dose-escalation cohort was over 70% male with a mean age of 60 years, ranging from roughly 23 to 79. Prior anti-PD-1, anti-PD-L1 or anti-CTLA-4 therapy was permitted, and checkpoint inhibitors had been received by approximately 39% of dose-escalation patients. Partial responses occurred in three dose-escalation patients, of whom one had hepatocellular carcinoma and two had cutaneous melanoma. The purpose of peripheral TCRbeta sequencing was to test whether ivuxolimab changed TCR sequence diversity and led to clonal T-cell expansion. The paper covers the monotherapy dose-escalation part of the phase I ivuxolimab trial, which included N of about 50 patients.

Patients with a history of autoimmune disease or receiving systemic immunosuppression were excluded from the trial. Peripheral blood for TCR sequencing was collected from all dose cohorts at baseline, on cycle 4 day 1, and on cycle 7 day 1. Samples came from an open-label, multicenter, first-in-human phase I dose-escalation trial of ivuxolimab. Adults with locally advanced or metastatic head and neck squamous cell, hepatocellular, melanoma or renal cell carcinoma were enrolled in the trial. Before TCR sequencing, CD4+ and CD8+ T cells were separately sorted from peripheral blood. Here is what the overall study found, with its caveats: After ivuxolimab, more expanded clones were found on average in CD8+ T cells than in CD4+ T cells. Clonal expansion of both CD4+ and CD8+ blood T cells was observed from baseline to week 6 at doses 0.1 to 3.0 mg/kg. In the 0.1-3.0 mg/kg groups, partial responders were among the patients with the lowest normalized peripheral clonal expansion, particularly in CD8+ T cells. Low levels of normalized T-cell clonal expansion were also seen in some nonresponding patients. Which antigens the clonally expanded peripheral T cells were specific for was not determined.

To sequence the TCRbeta CDR3 region, genomic DNA was isolated from the sorted cells. TCRbeta CDR3 regions were sequenced using the immunoSEQ Assay. TCRdb stores this immuneACCESS table with in-frame sequences only. Part of the clones is absent; in the studies checked, under half of the shortfall reflects unresolved V genes, and no reason is known for the rest. This sample has about 58,000 clones in its table, and 70% to 80% of those were observed once. 0.95% to 1.5% of the sample is in the top ten clones. This clone occurred a few times. It has no known antigen specificity. It has no much larger one-base neighbor in the sample; base qualities were not kept. Counted from cysteine to phenylalanine, this CDR3 has 14 amino acids. The DNA shown is the 42-base CDR3, in frame from base 1. V is trimmed back by 4 bases and J by 5 bases, and the junction contains 5 bases that no gene match accounts for. From a lookup of the germline V gene, CDR1 and CDR2 are SGHVS and FNYEAQ.

This material consisted of CD4+ or CD8+ T cells sorted from blood, taken in a trial of the OX40 agonist ivuxolimab. The sequence joins TRBV7-6 to TRBJ2-7, with 10 bases in between that match TRBD1. The receptor's source is an adult with an advanced solid tumor such as melanoma, head and neck, liver or kidney cancer. The nucleotides are TGTGCCAGCAGCTCCACGACAGGGGGCGACGAGCAGTACTTC. The resulting protein is CASSSTTGGDEQYF. The reference TRBV7-6 and TRBJ2-7 proteins fill in what lies around the CDR3, so the full variable domain reads GAGVSQSPRYKVTKRGQDVALRCDPISGHVSLYWYRQALGQGPEFLTYFNYEAQQDKSGLPNDRFSAERPEGSISTLTIQRTEQRDSAMYRCASSSTTGGDEQYFGPGTRLTVT.